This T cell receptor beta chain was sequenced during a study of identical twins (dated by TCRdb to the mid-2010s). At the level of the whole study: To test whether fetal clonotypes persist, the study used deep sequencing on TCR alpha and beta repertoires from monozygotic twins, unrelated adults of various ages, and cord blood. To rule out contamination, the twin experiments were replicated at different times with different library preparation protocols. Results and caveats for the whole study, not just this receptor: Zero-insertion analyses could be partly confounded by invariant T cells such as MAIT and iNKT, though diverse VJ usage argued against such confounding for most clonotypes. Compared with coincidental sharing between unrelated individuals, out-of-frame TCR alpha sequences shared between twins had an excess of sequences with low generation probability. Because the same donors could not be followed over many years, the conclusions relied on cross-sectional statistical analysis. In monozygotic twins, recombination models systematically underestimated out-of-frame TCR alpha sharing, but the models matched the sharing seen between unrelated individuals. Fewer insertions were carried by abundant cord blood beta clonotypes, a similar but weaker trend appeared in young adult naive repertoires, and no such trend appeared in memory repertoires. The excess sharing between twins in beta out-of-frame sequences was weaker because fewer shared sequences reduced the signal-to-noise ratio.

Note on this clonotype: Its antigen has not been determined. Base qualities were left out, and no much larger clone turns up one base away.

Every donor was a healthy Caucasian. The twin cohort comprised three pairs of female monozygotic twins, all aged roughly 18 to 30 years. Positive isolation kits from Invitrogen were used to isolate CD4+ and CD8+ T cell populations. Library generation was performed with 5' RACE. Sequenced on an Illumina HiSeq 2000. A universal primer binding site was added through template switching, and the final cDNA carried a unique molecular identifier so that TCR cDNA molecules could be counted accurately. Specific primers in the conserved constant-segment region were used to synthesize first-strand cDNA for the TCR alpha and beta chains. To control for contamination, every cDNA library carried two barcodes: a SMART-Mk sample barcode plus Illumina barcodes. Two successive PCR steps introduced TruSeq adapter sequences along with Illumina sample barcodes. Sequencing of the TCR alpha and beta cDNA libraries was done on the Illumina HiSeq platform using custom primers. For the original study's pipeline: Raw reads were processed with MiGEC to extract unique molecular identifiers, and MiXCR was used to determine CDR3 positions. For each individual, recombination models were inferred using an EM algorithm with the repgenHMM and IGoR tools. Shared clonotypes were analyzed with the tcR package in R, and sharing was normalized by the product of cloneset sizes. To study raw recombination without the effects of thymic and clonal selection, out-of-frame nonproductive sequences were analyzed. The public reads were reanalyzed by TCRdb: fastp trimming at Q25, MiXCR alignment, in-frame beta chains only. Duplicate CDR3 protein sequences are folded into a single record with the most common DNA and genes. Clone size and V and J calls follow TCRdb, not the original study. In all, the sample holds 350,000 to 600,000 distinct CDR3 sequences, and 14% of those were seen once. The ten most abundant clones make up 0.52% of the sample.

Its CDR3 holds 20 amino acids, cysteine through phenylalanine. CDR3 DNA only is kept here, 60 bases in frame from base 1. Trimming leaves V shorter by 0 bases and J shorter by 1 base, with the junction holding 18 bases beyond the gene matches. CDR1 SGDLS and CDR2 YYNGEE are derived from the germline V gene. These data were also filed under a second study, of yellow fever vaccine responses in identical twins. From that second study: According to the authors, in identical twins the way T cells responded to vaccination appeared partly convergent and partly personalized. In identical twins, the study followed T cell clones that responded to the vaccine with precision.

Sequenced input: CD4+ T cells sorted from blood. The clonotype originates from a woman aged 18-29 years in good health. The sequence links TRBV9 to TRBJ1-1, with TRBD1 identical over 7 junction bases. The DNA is TGTGCCAGCAGCGTAGGACCTCTGAGAGGGGGCGACGGGAGGAACACTGAAGCTTTCTTT. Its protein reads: CASSVGPLRGGDGRNTEAFF.